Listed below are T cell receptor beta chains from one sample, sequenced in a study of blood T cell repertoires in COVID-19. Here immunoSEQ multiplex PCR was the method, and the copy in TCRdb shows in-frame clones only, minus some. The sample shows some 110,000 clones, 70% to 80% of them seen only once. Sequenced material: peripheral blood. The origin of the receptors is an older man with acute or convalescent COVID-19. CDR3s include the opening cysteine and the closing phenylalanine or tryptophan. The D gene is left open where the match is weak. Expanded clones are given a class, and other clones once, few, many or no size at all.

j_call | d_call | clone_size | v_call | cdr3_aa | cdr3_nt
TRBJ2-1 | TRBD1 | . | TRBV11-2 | CASSLDRDRGGQFF | TGTGCCAGCAGCTTGGACAGGGACAGGGGAGGGCAGTTCTTC
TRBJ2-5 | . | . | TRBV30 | CAWSVSLQETQYF | TGTGCCTGGAGTGTATCCCTCCAAGAGACCCAGTACTTC
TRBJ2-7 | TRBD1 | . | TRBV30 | CAWKIRRLGQGNEQYF | TGTGCCTGGAAAATACGACGCCTAGGACAGGGGAACGAGCAGTACTTC
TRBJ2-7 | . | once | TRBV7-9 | CASSLGGESYAQYF | TGTGCCAGCAGCTTAGGGGGGGAGTCCTACGCGCAGTACTTC
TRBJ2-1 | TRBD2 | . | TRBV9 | CASSTLAGGQSEQFF | TGTGCCAGCAGCACACTAGCGGGGGGGCAAAGTGAGCAGTTCTTC
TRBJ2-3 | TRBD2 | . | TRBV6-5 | CASSYREGTDTQYF | TGTGCCAGCAGTTACCGGGAGGGCACAGATACGCAGTATTTT
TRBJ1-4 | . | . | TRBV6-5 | CASTNGNEKLFF | TGTGCCAGCACCAACGGTAATGAAAAACTGTTTTTT
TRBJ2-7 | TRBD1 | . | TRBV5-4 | CASSLQGDLSYEQYF | TGTGCCAGCAGCTTACAGGGGGACCTCTCCTACGAGCAGTACTTC
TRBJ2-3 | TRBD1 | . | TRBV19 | CASSTGGQSGDTQYF | TGTGCCAGTAGTACTGGGGGACAGTCGGGGGATACGCAGTATTTT
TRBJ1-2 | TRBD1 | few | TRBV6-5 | CASSTLQGAKGYTF | TGTGCCAGCAGTACATTACAGGGGGCGAAGGGCTACACCTTC
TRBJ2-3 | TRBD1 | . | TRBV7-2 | CASSLAPFPGQGSDTQYF | TGTGCCAGCAGCTTAGCGCCTTTTCCGGGACAGGGTTCAGATACGCAGTATTTT
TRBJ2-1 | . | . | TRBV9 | CASSVVAASYNEQFF | TGTGCCAGCAGCGTAGTAGCGGCCTCCTACAATGAGCAGTTCTTC
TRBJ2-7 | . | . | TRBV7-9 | CAYGEGYEQYF | TGTGCCTACGGGGAAGGCTACGAGCAGTACTTC
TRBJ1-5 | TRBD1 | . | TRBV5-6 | CASRLSTGDSNQPQHF | TGTGCCAGCAGGCTCTCGACAGGGGATAGCAATCAGCCCCAGCATTTT
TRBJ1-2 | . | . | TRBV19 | CASSIDAQAISSNYGYTF | TGTGCCAGTAGTATAGATGCACAGGCCATAAGTTCTAACTATGGCTACACCTTC
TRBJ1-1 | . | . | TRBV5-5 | CASSPQGKGGLTEAFF | TGTGCCAGCAGCCCCCAGGGAAAGGGGGGGCTCACTGAAGCTTTCTTT
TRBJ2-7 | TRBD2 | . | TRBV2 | CASSETRSREVHEQYF | TGTGCCAGCAGTGAGACACGGTCGCGGGAGGTCCACGAGCAGTACTTC
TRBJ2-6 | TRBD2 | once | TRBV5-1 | CASSSGTFSGANVLTF | TGCGCCAGCTCTAGCGGGACATTCTCTGGGGCCAACGTCCTGACTTTC
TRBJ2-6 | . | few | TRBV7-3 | CASGQNSGANVLTF | TGTGCCAGCGGACAGAACTCTGGGGCCAACGTCCTGACTTTC
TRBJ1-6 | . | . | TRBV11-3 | CASSPGGGSPLHF | TGTGCCAGCAGCCCGGGCGGGGGTTCACCCCTCCACTTT
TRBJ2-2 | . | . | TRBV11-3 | CASSPPGRVIRTGELFF | TGTGCCAGCAGCCCTCCGGGCAGGGTGATTCGCACCGGGGAGCTGTTTTTT
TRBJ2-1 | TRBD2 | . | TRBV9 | CASSPTSGRAYNEQFF | TGTGCCAGCAGTCCGACTAGCGGGAGAGCCTACAATGAGCAGTTCTTC
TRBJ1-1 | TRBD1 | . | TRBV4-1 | CASSQGDRDTEAFF | TGCGCCAGCAGCCAAGGGGACAGGGACACTGAAGCTTTCTTT
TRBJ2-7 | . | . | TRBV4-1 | CASSQEADSYEQYF | TGCGCCAGCAGCCAAGAAGCGGACTCCTACGAGCAGTACTTC
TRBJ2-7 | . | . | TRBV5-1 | CASSLFGGNQYEQYF | TGCGCCAGCAGCTTATTTGGGGGGAATCAATACGAGCAGTACTTC
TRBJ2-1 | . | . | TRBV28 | CASSLPRHPQGTTYNEQFF | TGTGCCAGCAGTTTACCCCGCCACCCGCAGGGGACCACCTACAATGAGCAGTTCTTC
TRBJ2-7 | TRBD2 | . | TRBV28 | CASSSGTSGTTYEQYF | TGTGCCAGCAGTTCCGGGACTAGCGGCACCACCTACGAGCAGTACTTC
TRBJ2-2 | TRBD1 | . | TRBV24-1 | CATSDFGQGAYTGELFF | TGTGCCACCAGTGATTTCGGGCAGGGGGCTTACACCGGGGAGCTGTTTTTT
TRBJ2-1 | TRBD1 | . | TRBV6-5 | CASNRQGAWNEQFF | TGTGCCAGCAATCGACAGGGGGCCTGGAATGAGCAGTTCTTC
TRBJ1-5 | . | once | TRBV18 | CASSPGGSSQPQHF | TGTGCCAGCTCCCCGGGGGGGTCGAGTCAGCCCCAGCATTTT
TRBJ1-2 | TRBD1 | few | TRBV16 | CASSPQGWYGYTF | TGTGCCAGCAGCCCACAGGGGTGGTATGGCTACACCTTC
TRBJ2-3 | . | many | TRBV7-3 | CASSTLPLGDTQYF | TGTGCCAGCTCAACCCTCCCCCTGGGCGATACGCAGTATTTT
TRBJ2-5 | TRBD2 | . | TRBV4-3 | CASSQDGGGLWETQYF | TGCGCCAGCAGCCAAGACGGCGGGGGGCTCTGGGAGACCCAGTACTTC
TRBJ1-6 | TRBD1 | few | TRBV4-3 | CASSQAAGGESYNSPLHF | TGCGCCAGCAGCCAAGCTGCAGGGGGTGAATCCTATAATTCACCCCTCCACTTT
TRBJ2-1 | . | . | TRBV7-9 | CASRAIREPLNEQFF | TGTGCCAGCAGGGCCATCCGGGAGCCCCTCAATGAGCAGTTCTTC
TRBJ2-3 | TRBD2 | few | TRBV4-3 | CASSRGLSSTDTQYF | TGCGCCAGCAGCCGGGGACTATCCAGCACAGATACGCAGTATTTT
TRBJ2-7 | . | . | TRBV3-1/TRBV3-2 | CASSQEWGWDSPSYEQYF | TGTGCCAGCAGCCAAGAGTGGGGCTGGGACTCACCCTCCTACGAGCAGTACTTC
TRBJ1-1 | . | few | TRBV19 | CASSIVRGMGTEAFF | TGTGCCAGTAGTATAGTTAGGGGAATGGGTACTGAAGCTTTCTTT
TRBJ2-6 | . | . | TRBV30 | CAWSKGASGANVLTF | TGTGCCTGGAGTAAAGGGGCTTCTGGGGCCAACGTCCTGACTTTC
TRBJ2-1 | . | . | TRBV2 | CASSLSFSYNEQFF | TGTGCCAGCAGTCTTTCGTTCTCCTACAATGAGCAGTTCTTC
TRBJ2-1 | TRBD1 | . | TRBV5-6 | CASSLSDRGSYNEQFF | TGTGCCAGCAGCTTATCCGACAGGGGCTCCTACAATGAGCAGTTCTTC
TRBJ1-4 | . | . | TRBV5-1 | CASSPRQGSEKLFF | TGCGCCAGCAGCCCCCGCCAGGGCAGTGAAAAACTGTTTTTT